This TCR beta chain originates from a study of long-term antiretroviral therapy in people with HIV. Study-level points and caveats: Upon ART, diversity increased but remained lower than transplant donor controls. All time points showed a repertoire dominated by clones expanded before ART.

A word on this clone: Its antigen is unidentified.

Version v3.0 of the immunoSEQ assay ran at survey level. Sequencing used immunoSEQ multiplex PCR; TCRdb keeps in-frame clones, though not all of them. The repertoire has around 12,000 clones, about 88% of them found once; the top ten carry roughly 21%. Germline CDR1 and CDR2: ENHRY and SYGVKD. V lost 0 bases and J lost 4, with 9 bases in between. The length of the CDR3 is 15 residues. This receptor was taken from a woman between 35 and 50 years old with HIV. The V gene is TRBV10-3, the J gene TRBJ1-4; D uncertain. The starting material was unsorted PBMCs, obtained 2.1 years after starting antiretroviral therapy. The CDR3 DNA sequence: TGTGCCATCAGTGAGTCCCGGGTCATTAATGAAAAACTGTTTTTT. As protein: CAISESRVINEKLFF.